This T cell receptor beta chain was profiled in a study of T-cell reconstitution after alpha-beta-depleted transplantation in children. Study-level results: T-cell numbers and diversity, one year after transplant, stemmed largely from T cells that were newly produced.

This clonotype came up many times. The antigen remains undetermined. Germline CDR1 and CDR2: SGHKS and YYEKEE (reference sequence). J lost 6 bases, V lost 0 bases, and 4 bases had no gene match. The CDR3 has 14 amino acids. A TCRbeta library incorporating unique molecular identifiers was prepared. TCRdb independently ran MiXCR on the PCR reads; one entry per CDR3 protein. The table shows hundreds of thousands of distinct CDR3 sequences, with around 13% occurring only once. Specimen: PBMCs, collected before TCRalphabeta/CD19-depleted stem cell transplant. The source is a girl aged 2 to 10 with congenital amegakaryocytic thrombocytopenia, due to receive a stem cell transplant. The chain carries TRBV5-5 and TRBJ1-1; 8 bases fit TRBD1. CDR3 nucleotides: TGTGCCAGCAGCTTGGTCGACAGGGGTTCTGAAGCTTTCTTT. Encoded protein: CASSLVDRGSEAFF.